Listed below are T cell receptor beta chains from one sample, sequenced in a study of OX40 agonist ivuxolimab in advanced cancers. The data were produced by immunoSEQ multiplex PCR, yet TCRdb's version contains in-frame clones alone and is incomplete. The sample shows 95,000 to 100,000 clones, roughly 80% of them seen only once. The material sequenced was CD4+ or CD8+ T cells sorted from blood, taken in a trial of the OX40 agonist ivuxolimab. The source is an adult with an advanced solid tumor such as melanoma, head and neck, liver or kidney cancer. Both conserved end residues are part of each CDR3. The order of the fields is J gene, clone size, V gene, D gene, CDR3 DNA, CDR3 protein. A D gene is named only where the DNA matches it firmly. Not every row has a clone size; where given, it reads once, few, many or a size class.

TRBJ2-1 few TRBV28 NA TGTGCCAGCAGGGGGACCCGGGCGTACAATGAGCAGTTCTTC CASRGTRAYNEQFF
TRBJ2-5 NA TRBV7-2 NA TGTGCCAGCAGCTTAGGGCGCCTGGGGGAGACCCAGTACTTC CASSLGRLGETQYF
TRBJ2-7 NA TRBV7-8 TRBD2 TGTGCCAGCAGCCCCAGGACTAGCGGGAGATACGAGCAGTACTTC CASSPRTSGRYEQYF
TRBJ2-7 NA TRBV5-8 TRBD1 TGTGCCAGCTCGTCCGGGACAGGGGGCAATTTCTACGAGCAGTACTTC CASSSGTGGNFYEQYF
TRBJ1-2 NA TRBV6-5 TRBD1 TGTGCCACCCGACAGGGTATAAGTGGCTACACCTTC CATRQGISGYTF
TRBJ1-5 few TRBV28 NA TGTGCCAGCAGTTTTTCCAGGGGCTTAGGTTCATCTTGGGATCAGCCCCAGCATTTT CASSFSRGLGSSWDQPQHF
TRBJ1-5 NA TRBV7-2 NA TGTGCCAGCAGCTTAGCTTCAGGGAATACTCAGCCCCAGCATTTT CASSLASGNTQPQHF
TRBJ2-7 NA TRBV5-1 NA TGCGCCAGCAGCTTGGGACCGAACTCCTACGAGCAGTACTTC CASSLGPNSYEQYF
TRBJ2-2 NA TRBV4-3 NA TGCGCCAGCAGCCACCACGGACGCGATCCCGGGGAGCTGTTTTTT CASSHHGRDPGELFF
TRBJ2-5 NA TRBV28 NA TGTGCCAGCATTCCCCGTCCTGGGGTGAGAGAGACCCAGTACTTC CASIPRPGVRETQYF
TRBJ2-7 NA TRBV7-2 NA TGTGCCAGCAGCTTAACACGCGCCCGACTAACACAGGCATACGAGCAGTACTTC CASSLTRARLTQAYEQYF
TRBJ1-2 NA TRBV28 NA TGTGCCAGCAGATCGTCAGGGGCGAGCTATGGCTACACCTTC CASRSSGASYGYTF
TRBJ2-7 once TRBV6-5 NA TGTGCCAGTCGCGGGTTGCCTTCTCGCGAGCAGTACTTC CASRGLPSREQYF
TRBJ2-7 NA TRBV18 NA TGTGCCAGCTCACCATCCCCCGGGGGAGACGAGCAGTACTTC CASSPSPGGDEQYF